This TCR beta chain was documented in a study of vaccination and CD4 T cells after COVID-19. This clonotype was observed a few times. The antigen is unknown. V lost 5 bases, J lost 2 bases, and 12 bases lay in between. The CDR3 runs 14 residues. The germline gives CDR1 MDHEN, CDR2 SYDVKM. This sample's treatment: approximately 9-day PBMC culture with coronavirus spike peptide pools or control peptides (ViraFEST assay). At the Johns Hopkins FTIC core, DNA taken from cultured CD4+ T cells was sequenced by way of the Oncomine TCR Beta short-read assay. Each CDR3 protein gets one entry after TCRdb re-called the PCR reads with MiXCR. The repertoire holds around 13,000 distinct CDR3 sequences, over 30% seen once, with 15% to 20% in the top ten. Study-wide results and limits: Looking at convalescent patients, 304 of their 307 vaccine-specific clones were spike mono-reactive.

The genes are TRBV28 and TRBJ1-2, with a possible D match to TRBD1 (5 bases). The source is a human donor with COVID-19. Sequencing was carried out using cultured CD4+ T cells from blood. CDR3 in amino acids: CASSPSGANYGYTF. The CDR3 region has the DNA TGTGCCAGCAGTCCTTCCGGGGCCAACTATGGCTACACCTTC.